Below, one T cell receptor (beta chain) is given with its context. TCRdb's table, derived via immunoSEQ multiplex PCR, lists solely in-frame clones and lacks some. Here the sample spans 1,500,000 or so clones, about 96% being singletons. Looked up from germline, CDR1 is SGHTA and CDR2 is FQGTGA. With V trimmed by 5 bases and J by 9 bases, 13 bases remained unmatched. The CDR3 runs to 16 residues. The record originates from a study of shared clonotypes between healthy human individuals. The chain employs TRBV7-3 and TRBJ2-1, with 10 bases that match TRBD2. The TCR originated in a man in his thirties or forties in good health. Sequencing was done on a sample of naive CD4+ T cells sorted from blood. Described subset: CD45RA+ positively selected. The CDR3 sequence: CASSPNPAGGPTEQFF. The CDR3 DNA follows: TGTGCCAGCAGCCCAAACCCAGCGGGAGGGCCGACTGAGCAGTTCTTC.